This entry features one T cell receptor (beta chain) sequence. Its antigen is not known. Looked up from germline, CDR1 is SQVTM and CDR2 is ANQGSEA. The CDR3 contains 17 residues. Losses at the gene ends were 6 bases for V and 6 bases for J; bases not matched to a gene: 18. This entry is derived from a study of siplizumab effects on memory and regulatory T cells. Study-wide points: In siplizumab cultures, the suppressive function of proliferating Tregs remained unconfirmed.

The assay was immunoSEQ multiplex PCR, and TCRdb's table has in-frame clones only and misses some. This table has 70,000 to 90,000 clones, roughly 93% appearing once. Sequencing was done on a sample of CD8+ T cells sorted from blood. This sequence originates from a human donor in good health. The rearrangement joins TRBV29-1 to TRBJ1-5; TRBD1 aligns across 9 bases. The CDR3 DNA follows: TGCAGCGTAAAACCGGGACAGGGTATCATTATGGGTCAGCCCCAGCATTTT. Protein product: CSVKPGQGIIMGQPQHF.